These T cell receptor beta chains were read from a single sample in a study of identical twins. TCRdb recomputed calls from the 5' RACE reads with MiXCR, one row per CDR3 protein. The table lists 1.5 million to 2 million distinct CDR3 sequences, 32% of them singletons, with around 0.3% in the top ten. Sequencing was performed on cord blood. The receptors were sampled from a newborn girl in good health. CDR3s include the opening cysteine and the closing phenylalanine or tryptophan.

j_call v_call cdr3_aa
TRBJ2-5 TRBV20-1 CSAPLAGSFQETQYF
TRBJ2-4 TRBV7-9 CASSLGAENIQYF
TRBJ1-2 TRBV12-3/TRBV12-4 CASSLHLYGYTF
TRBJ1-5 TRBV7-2 CASSFELRQPQHF
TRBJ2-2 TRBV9 CASSVAPAVNTGELFF
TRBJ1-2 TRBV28 CASSSPDRRKEDGYTF
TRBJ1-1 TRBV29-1 CSVEEAGGARSAFF
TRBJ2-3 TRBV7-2 CASSWSGGGTDTQYF
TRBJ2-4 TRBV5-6 CASSHMTGAKNIQYF
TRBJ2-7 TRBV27 CASRPPPTSGSYEQYF
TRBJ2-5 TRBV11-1 CASSLRLGVAPQETQYF
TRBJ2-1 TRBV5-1 CASSLILAGSSYNEQFF
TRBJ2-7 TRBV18 CASSPPRGRVVYEQYF
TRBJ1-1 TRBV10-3 CAISVLEGAGNTEAFF
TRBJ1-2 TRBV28 CASSLDRRVYGYTF
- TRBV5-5 CAPPGHCRSSSRCEQYF
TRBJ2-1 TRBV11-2 CASSRTSGLDEQFF
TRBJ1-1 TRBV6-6 CASSYLLGNTEAFF
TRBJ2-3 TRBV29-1 CSVVRQGMGQYF
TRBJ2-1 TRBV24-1 CATSDFRRRQFF
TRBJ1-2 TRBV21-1 CASSKVDKRHYGYTF
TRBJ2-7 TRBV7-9 CASRGLSYNEQYF
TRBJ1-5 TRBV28 CASSSPMPGANQPQHF
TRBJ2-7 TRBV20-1 CSAIGQAHEQYF
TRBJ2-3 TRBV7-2 CASSLGSPPSDTQYF
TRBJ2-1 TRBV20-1 CSAVRPISYNEQFF
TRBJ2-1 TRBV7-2 CASSLLLGRLQNEQFF
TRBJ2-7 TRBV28 CASTSGGLGIEQYF
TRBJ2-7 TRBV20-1 CSARGIFYEQYF
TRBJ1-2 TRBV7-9 CASSLRARGYTF
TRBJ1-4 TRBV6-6 CASSYSIASGTREKLFF
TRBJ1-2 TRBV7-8 CASSLVDTYYGYTF
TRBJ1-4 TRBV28 CASSDGQGWGEKLFF
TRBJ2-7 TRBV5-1 CASRISSGLAGTGYEQYF
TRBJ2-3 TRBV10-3 CAISQRENTDTQYF
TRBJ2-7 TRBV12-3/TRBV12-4 CASSSYPSRRNEQYF
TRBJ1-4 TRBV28 CASSSGTTNEKLFF
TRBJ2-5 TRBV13 CASSWDRLQETPYF
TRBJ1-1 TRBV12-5 CASGLFGGGRNTEAFF
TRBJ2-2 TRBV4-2 CASSQEGHTGELFF
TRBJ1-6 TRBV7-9 CASRQEPDSPLHF
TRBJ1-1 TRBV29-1 CSAADRRNTEAFF
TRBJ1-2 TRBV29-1 CSVGGTSNYGYTF
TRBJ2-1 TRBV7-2 CASSLGTSGRVWQFF
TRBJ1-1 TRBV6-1 CASTWTGGSEAFF